Below are 25 T cell receptor beta chains sequenced from a single sample in a study of T cell repertoires in cytomegalovirus infection. In TCRdb, the reads were re-called with MiXCR into one record per CDR3 protein. This table holds approximately 400,000 distinct CDR3 sequences, roughly 30% found once. Source material: PBMCs. These receptors originate from a human donor in good health (CMV status not recorded). Some clones in this sample may be carry-over from other donors' samples.

This clonotype was recorded a few times. V and J are TRBV11-2 and TRBJ2-5; 12 nucleotides align to TRBD2. The V segment lost 3 bases and the J segment 9 bases; nucleotides outside the gene matches: 8. The CDR3 covers 15 residues. Germline values: CDR1 SGHAT, CDR2 FQNNGV. The DNA for the CDR3 is TGTGCCAGCAGCTTCCTAGCGGGGGGGACCACGGCCCAGTACTTC. Amino acid sequence: CASSFLAGGTTAQYF.

This chain connects TRBV24-1 to TRBJ2-3; no reliable D call. The V gene's germline CDR1 is KGHDR and CDR2 SFDVKD. Trimming cost V 7 bases and J 0 bases, with 10 bases left between them. This CDR3 contains 14 residues. This CDR3 reads CATSPPGSTDTQYF. As DNA, the CDR3 is TGTGCCACCAGCCCCCCCGGAAGCACAGATACGCAGTATTTT.

This clonotype was picked up a small number of times. This sequence joins TRBV2 and TRBJ1-5; 7 bases are shared with TRBD1. The V segment lost 6 bases and the J segment 0 bases; nucleotides outside the gene matches: 5. The CDR3 runs 15 residues. Germline V gene sequence: CDR1 SNHLY, CDR2 FYNNEI. The CDR3 spells CASRRQGSSNQPQHF. The CDR3 DNA follows: TGTGCCAGCAGGCGACAGGGCTCTAGCAATCAGCCCCAGCATTTT. The entire variable domain, with the rest obtained from reference TRBV2 and TRBJ1-5, is as follows: EPEVTQTPSHQVTQMGQEVILRCVPISNHLYFYWYRQILGQKVEFLVSFYNNEISEKSEIFDDQFSVERPDGSNFTLKIRSTKLEDSAMYFCASRRQGSSNQPQHFGDGTRLSIL.

As concerns this clonotype: At one end the junction does not follow the germline gene, possibly because of a read error. The DNA for the CDR3 is TGTGCTAGCAGCCCCCAGTCCAGCACAGATACGCAGTATTTT. Its translation: CASSPQSSTDTQYF. The rearrangement links TRBV7-6 to TRBJ2-3; D gene ambiguous. The CDR3 runs to 14 residues. Germline V gene lookup returns CDR1 SGHVS and CDR2 FNYEAQ.

Note on this clonotype: A much larger clone sits a single nucleotide away, making a read error possible. The chain uses TRBV7-8 and TRBJ2-5; 8 bases align to TRBD1. CDR3 size: 14 residues. The germline CDR1 and CDR2 sequences are SGHVS and FQNEAQ. CDR3 protein: CTSSFGQGAETQYF. The DNA of the CDR3 is TGTACCAGCAGCTTTGGACAGGGAGCGGAGACCCAGTACTTC.

This clonotype has more than one count but fewer than ten. The chain combines TRBV6-2 or TRBV6-3 with TRBJ1-5; a possible D gene is TRBD1 (5 bases). The germline CDR1 and CDR2 sequences are MNHEY and SVGEGT. V gave up 2 bases and J gave up 3 bases, with 11 bases separating them. The CDR3 is made up of 15 amino acids. The CDR3 spells CASSYLDRHNQPQHF. For the CDR3, the DNA is TGTGCCAGCAGTTACCTCGACAGACACAATCAGCCCCAGCATTTT.

The chain couples TRBV20-1 to TRBJ2-1, with D perhaps being TRBD1 or TRBD2 (5 bases each). Germline V gene sequence: CDR1 DFQATT, CDR2 SNEGSKA (reference sequence). This CDR3 is built from 12 residues. V lost 5 bases to trimming and J lost 4 bases, with 9 bases between them. The CDR3 region is CSAGDGYNEQFF. CDR3 bases: TGCAGTGCTGGGGACGGTTACAATGAGCAGTTCTTC.

The chain has TRBV6-2 or TRBV6-3 and TRBJ2-1; D possibly corresponds to TRBD1 (6 bases). The germline CDR1 and CDR2 sequences are MNHEY and SVGEGT. V was trimmed by 5 bases and J by 3 bases, leaving 17 bases between them. The CDR3 length is 16 residues. DNA for the CDR3: TGTGCCAGCAGTCCCCGGACAGTAGGTTTCTACAATGAGCAGTTCTTC. Translated: CASSPRTVGFYNEQFF.

The rearrangement joins TRBV29-1 to TRBJ2-7; D is perhaps TRBD1 (6 bases). V was clipped by 5 bases and J by 7 bases, with 21 bases between them. Germline V gives CDR1 SQVTM, CDR2 ANQGSEA. CDR3 length equals 14 residues. This CDR3 is CSVPSGTSPGEQYF. The CDR3 region has the DNA TGCAGCGTTCCTTCAGGGACATCCCCAGGGGAGCAGTACTTC.

This clonotype has only a few counts. The chain links TRBV11-2 to TRBJ2-3; 7 bases fit TRBD2. V dropped 0 bases and J dropped 8; count of bases not matched to a gene: 8. The CDR3 length is 15 residues. Germline V gene data show CDR1 as SGHAT and CDR2 as FQNNGV. In DNA form, the CDR3 reads TGTGCCAGCAGCTTAGATGGCCGGGGGGTCGGTACGCAGTATTTT. It encodes CASSLDGRGVGTQYF.

Concerning this clonotype itself: Germline and junction disagree at one end, which may indicate a read error. The chain carries TRBV12-3 or TRBV12-4 and TRBJ2-7, with unresolved D. The CDR3 consists of 13 residues. In DNA form, the CDR3 reads TGTGCCAGCAGGGGGATTGGTAGATACGAGAAGTACTTC. Amino acid sequence: CASRGIGRYEKYF.

The sample holds a few counts of this clonotype. V usage is TRBV12-3 or TRBV12-4 and J usage is TRBJ2-2; weak D call: TRBD1 (6 bases). The CDR3 covers 14 residues. V was clipped by 4 bases and J by 5 bases, with 11 bases between them. The CDR3 nucleotides are TGTGCCAGCAGTTACGGACAGACGACCGGGGAGCTGTTTTTT. As protein: CASSYGQTTGELFF.

In its sample, this clonotype was seen a few times. This rearrangement joins TRBV7-9 to TRBJ1-5, with D possibly matching TRBD1 (6 bases). CDR3 length: 12 residues. Germline loops: CDR1 SEHNR, CDR2 FQNEAQ (reference sequence). The germline V and J ends were trimmed by 6 bases and 6 bases, with 9 bases remaining between them. The CDR3 nucleotides read TGTGCCAGCAGTGCAGGGGTTCAGCCCCAGCATTTT. This translates into CASSAGVQPQHF.

This clonotype was found many times. V usage is TRBV7-2 and J usage is TRBJ1-3; D unresolved. The germline V gene has CDR1 SGHTA and CDR2 FQGNSA. The CDR3 length is 14 residues. The V end was cut by 5 bases, the J end by 7 bases, with 15 bases between. CDR3 in DNA: TGTGCCAGCAGCCCCCTCGGGATAAAGAACACCATATATTTT. Its translation: CASSPLGIKNTIYF.

This clonotype was counted between two and nine times. The chain has TRBV5-1 and TRBJ2-5; D uncertain. Looked up from germline, CDR1 is SGHRS and CDR2 is YFSETQ. The CDR3 contains 14 residues. The V gene lost 4 bases and the J gene lost 2 bases, with 12 bases spanning the gap. Written as DNA, the CDR3 is TGCGCCAGCAGCGCTAAAGGGAATCAAGAGACCCAGTACTTC. This translates into CASSAKGNQETQYF. Together with reference TRBV5-1 and TRBJ2-5, the CDR3 gives the full variable domain: KAGVTQTPRYLIKTRGQQVTLSCSPISGHRSVSWYQQTPGQGLQFLFEYFSETQRNKGNFPGRFSGRQFSNSRSEMNVSTLELGDSALYLCASSAKGNQETQYFGPGTRLLVL.

This clonotype was seen a handful of times. The rearrangement uses TRBV6-1 and TRBJ2-2; D not resolved. This CDR3 is 18 amino acids long. The V and J ends lost 0 bases and 0 bases respectively, with 14 bases between them. The germline V gene encodes CDR1 MNHNS and CDR2 SASEGT. The CDR3 loop is CASSEAPPGWANTGELFF. CDR3 DNA sequence: TGTGCCAGCAGTGAAGCCCCGCCCGGGTGGGCGAACACCGGGGAGCTGTTTTTT.

This chain joins TRBV20-1 and TRBJ2-1; TRBD2 agrees at 12 bases. V shed 0 bases and J 7 bases; nucleotides not matched to a gene: 4. CDR1 is DFQATT, CDR2 SNEGSKA, per germline (reference sequence). This CDR3 contains 15 residues. The CDR3 region has the DNA TGCAGTGCTAGAGATGCTAGCGGGGGGGGAAATGAGCAGTTCTTC. It translates to CSARDASGGGNEQFF.

The table lists this clonotype with a few counts. The chain carries TRBV5-4 and TRBJ1-6; a weak D match, TRBD1 (5 bases). Trimming stripped 0 bases from V and 6 bases from J, with 13 bases between. The CDR3 spans 16 residues. Germline loops: CDR1 SGHNT, CDR2 YYREEE (reference sequence). The DNA for the CDR3 is TGTGCCAGCAGCTTGGGATTGAGTGGGGGTAATTCACCCCTCCACTTT. Encoded protein: CASSLGLSGGNSPLHF. The whole variable domain, remainder taken from reference TRBV5-4 and TRBJ1-6, is ETGVTQSPTHLIKTRGQQVTLRCSSQSGHNTVSWYQQALGQGPQFIFQYYREEENGRGNFPPRFSGLQFPNYSSELNVNALELDDSALYLCASSLGLSGGNSPLHFGNGTRLTVT.

This chain connects TRBV20-1 to TRBJ2-3, with TRBD2 matching 8 bases. With V trimmed by 6 bases and J by 8 bases, 13 bases remained unmatched. The germline V gene has CDR1 DFQATT and CDR2 SNEGSKA (reference sequence). CDR3 size: 14 residues. CDR3 sequence reads: CSARRGLEVGTQYF. The CDR3 DNA is TGCAGTGCCCGACGGGGACTAGAAGTCGGTACGCAGTATTTT.

J is TRBJ1-1 and V is TRBV6-2 or TRBV6-3, with TRBD1 matching over 9 bases. In germline, CDR1 is MNHEY, CDR2 SVGEGT. V dropped 6 bases and J dropped 0; count of bases not matched to a gene: 14. The CDR3 extends over 18 amino acids. CDR3 loop: CASSPGTGKKLMNTEAFF. For the CDR3, the DNA is TGTGCCAGCAGCCCCGGGACAGGGAAGAAGCTTATGAACACTGAAGCTTTCTTT.

The chain has TRBV12-3 or TRBV12-4 and TRBJ2-4, with 15 bases fitting TRBD2. The J segment lost 4 bases and the V segment lost 10 bases, leaving 5 bases of the junction unmatched. The length of the CDR3 is 15 residues. Written as DNA, the CDR3 is TGTGCCACCGCTGGACTAGCGGGGGGGAAAAACATTCAGTACTTC. The encoded protein is CATAGLAGGKNIQYF.

This clonotype was seen once. This chain connects TRBV19 to TRBJ2-2; no clear D gene. The CDR3 runs to 14 residues. V was shortened by 3 bases and J by 3 bases, with 8 bases between the two germline ends. Germline V lookup: CDR1 LNHDA, CDR2 SQIVND (reference sequence). For the CDR3, the DNA is TGTGCCAGTAGTATTGATGGGTACACCGGGGAGCTGTTTTTT. It yields the protein CASSIDGYTGELFF.

The chain couples TRBV6-5 to TRBJ1-2, with D hard to call. Germline V lookup: CDR1 MNHEY, CDR2 SVGAGI. The ends were cut back, 4 bases at V and 7 bases at J, with 13 bases in the middle. CDR3 length equals 13 residues. CDR3 amino acids: CASSLGSTTGYTF. In DNA, the CDR3 is TGTGCCAGCAGTTTAGGGTCTACCACTGGCTACACCTTC.

The chain is built from TRBV19 and TRBJ1-5; D perhaps matches TRBD1 (6 bases). Trimming shortened V by 4 bases and J by 4 bases, and 17 bases separated the two germline ends. Per the germline V gene, CDR1 is LNHDA and CDR2 is SQIVND (reference sequence). The CDR3 sequence is 16 residues long. In DNA form, the CDR3 reads TGTGCCAGTAGTACCACAAACAGGGTTGGAAATCAGCCCCAGCATTTT. Translated, it gives CASSTTNRVGNQPQHF.

This clonotype came up a few times. This chain links TRBV6-5 with TRBJ2-3; 9 nucleotides align to TRBD1. The CDR3 sequence is 14 residues long. The V and J ends lost 3 bases and 4 bases, in that order; junction bases with no gene match: 2. The V gene's germline CDR1 is MNHEY and CDR2 SVGAGI. CDR3: CASSYRTGADTQYF. The CDR3 coding sequence is TGTGCCAGCAGTTATAGGACAGGGGCAGATACGCAGTATTTT.